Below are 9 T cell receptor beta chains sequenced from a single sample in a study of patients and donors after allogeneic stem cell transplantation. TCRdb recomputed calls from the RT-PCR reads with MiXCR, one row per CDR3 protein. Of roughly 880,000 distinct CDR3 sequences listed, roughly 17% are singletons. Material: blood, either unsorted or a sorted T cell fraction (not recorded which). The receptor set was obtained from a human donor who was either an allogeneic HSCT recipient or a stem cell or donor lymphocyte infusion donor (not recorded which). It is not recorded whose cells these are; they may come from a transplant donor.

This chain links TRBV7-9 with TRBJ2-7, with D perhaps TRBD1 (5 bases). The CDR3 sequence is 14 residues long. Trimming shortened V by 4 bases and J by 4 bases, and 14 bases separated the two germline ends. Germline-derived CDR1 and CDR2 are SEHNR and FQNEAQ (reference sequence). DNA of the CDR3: TGTGCCAGCAGCTCCCTGGGCAGGGTATACGAGCAGTACTTC. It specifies CASSSLGRVYEQYF. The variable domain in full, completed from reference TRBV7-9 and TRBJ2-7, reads DTGVSQNPRHKITKRGQNVTFRCDPISEHNRLYWYRQTLGQGPEFLTYFQNEAQLEKSRLLSDRFSAERPKGSFSTLEIQRTEQGDSAMYLCASSSLGRVYEQYFGPGTRLTVT.

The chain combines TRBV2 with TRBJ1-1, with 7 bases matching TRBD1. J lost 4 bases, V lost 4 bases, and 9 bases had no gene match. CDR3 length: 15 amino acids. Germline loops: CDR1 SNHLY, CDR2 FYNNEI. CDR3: CASSGRQGGGTEAFF. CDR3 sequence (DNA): TGTGCCAGCAGTGGAAGACAGGGTGGGGGCACTGAAGCTTTCTTT.

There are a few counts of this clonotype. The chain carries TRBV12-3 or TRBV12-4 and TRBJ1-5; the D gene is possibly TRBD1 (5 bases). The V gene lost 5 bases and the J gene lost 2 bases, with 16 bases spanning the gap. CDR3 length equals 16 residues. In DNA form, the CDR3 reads TGTGCCAGCAGTCCAGGACCCGGACATGGCAATCAGCCCCAGCATTTT. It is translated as CASSPGPGHGNQPQHF.

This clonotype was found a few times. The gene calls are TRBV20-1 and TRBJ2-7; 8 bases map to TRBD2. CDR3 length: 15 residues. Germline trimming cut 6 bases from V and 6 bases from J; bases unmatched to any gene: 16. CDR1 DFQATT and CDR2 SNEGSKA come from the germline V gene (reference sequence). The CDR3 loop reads CSAKRRASGFSEQYF. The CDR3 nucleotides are TGCAGTGCGAAGAGGCGGGCTAGCGGGTTTAGCGAGCAGTACTTC.

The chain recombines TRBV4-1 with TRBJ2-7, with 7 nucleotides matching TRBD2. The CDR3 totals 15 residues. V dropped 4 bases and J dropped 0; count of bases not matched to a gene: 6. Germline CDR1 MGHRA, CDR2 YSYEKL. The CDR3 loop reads CASSPASGLSYEQYF. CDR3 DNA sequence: TGCGCCAGCAGCCCCGCTAGCGGCCTCTCCTACGAGCAGTACTTC.

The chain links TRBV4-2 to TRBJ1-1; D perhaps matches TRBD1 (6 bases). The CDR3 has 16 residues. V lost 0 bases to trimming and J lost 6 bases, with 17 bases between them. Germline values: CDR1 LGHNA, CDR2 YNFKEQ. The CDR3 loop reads CASSQESTGYEPEAFF. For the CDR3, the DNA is TGTGCCAGCAGCCAAGAAAGTACAGGGTACGAGCCTGAAGCTTTCTTT.

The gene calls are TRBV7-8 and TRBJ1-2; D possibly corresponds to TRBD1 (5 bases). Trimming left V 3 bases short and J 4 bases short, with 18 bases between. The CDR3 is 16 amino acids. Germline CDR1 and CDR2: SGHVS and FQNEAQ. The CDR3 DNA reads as TGTGCCAGCAGCTTGGCCGGGCAGGGATCACTCTATGGCTACACCTTC. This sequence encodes CASSLAGQGSLYGYTF.

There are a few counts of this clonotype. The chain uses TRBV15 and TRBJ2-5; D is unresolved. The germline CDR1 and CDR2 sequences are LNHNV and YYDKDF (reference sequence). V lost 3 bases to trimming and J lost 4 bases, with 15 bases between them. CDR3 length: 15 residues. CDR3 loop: CATSSDIGPGETQYF. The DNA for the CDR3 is TGTGCCACCAGCAGCGACATCGGGCCGGGAGAGACCCAGTACTTC.

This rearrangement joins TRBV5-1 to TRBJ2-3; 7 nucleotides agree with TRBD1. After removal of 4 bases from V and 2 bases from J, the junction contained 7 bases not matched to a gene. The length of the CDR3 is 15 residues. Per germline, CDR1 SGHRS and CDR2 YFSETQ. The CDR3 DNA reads TGCGCCAGCAGCCTTCCCGGGACAGACACAGATACGCAGTATTTT. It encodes CASSLPGTDTDTQYF.